The clone carrying this T cell receptor (beta chain) is termed medium-sized. Next came a second PCR, run for about 6 to 11 cycles, which used a sample-barcoded 5' primer along with a J-beta primer mix. TCRdb used MiXCR to reprocess the 5' RACE reads, holding one entry per CDR3 protein. The table lists roughly 1 million distinct CDR3 sequences, approximately 26% of them singletons. The sample is drawn from a study of blood T cells in healthy people across ages. Trimming stripped 7 bases from V and 8 bases from J, with 21 bases between. This CDR3 has 15 residues. Germline V gives CDR1 SGDLS, CDR2 YYNGEE. With each sample, at least 5 micrograms of total RNA were extracted. The data were also submitted as part of a second study, on T cells of mothers and their children.

The chain uses TRBV9 and TRBJ1-4; unclear D gene. The TCR sequence derives from a girl aged 2 to 9 in good health. Sequenced material: blood. DNA of the CDR3: TGTGCCAGCGGTCGAGGCGGGAATTTCGAAGAAAAACTGTTTTTT. Translated: CASGRGGNFEEKLFF.